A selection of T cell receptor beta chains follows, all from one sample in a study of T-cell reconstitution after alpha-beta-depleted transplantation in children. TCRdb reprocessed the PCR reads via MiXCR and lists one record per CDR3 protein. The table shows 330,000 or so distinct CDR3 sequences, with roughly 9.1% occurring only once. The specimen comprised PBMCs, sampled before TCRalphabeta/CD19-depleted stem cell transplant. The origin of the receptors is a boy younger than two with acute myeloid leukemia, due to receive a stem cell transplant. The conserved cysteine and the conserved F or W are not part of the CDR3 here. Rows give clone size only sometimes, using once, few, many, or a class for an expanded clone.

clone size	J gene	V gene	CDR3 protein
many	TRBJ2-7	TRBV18	ASSSGQGVSYEQY
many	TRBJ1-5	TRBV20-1	SATEYSNQPQH
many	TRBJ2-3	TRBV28	ASSGQAGGPPSTDTQY
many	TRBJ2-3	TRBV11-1	ASSSGLAGGGRTDTQY
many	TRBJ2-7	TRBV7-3	ASGQGIGYEQY
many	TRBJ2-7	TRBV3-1	ASSQEAGEGYEQY
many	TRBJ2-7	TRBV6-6	ASSPPGRYEQY
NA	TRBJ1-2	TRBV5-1	ASSSQGARGYT
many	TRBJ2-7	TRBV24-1	ATSGGSYEQY
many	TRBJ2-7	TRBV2	ASMMGGDYNEQY
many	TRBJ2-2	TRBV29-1	SVRTGLTTGELF
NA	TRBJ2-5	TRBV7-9	ASSRFFRVPPQETQY
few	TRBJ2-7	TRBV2	ASRTMDGYEQY
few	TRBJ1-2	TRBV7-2	ASSSRGRRTDVYGYT
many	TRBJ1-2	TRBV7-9	ASSLSVNYGYT
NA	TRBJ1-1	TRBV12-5	ASGHGDTEAF
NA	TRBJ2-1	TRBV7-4	ASWSQDRGRNNEQL
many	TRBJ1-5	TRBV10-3	AISESWDGNQPQH
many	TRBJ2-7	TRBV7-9	ASSSRWGRDEQY
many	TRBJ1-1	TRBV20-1	GARGGALNTEAF
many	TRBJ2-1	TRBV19	ASSTSGGASEQF
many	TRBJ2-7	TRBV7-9	ASSPGTDYEQY
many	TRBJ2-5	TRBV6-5	ASSYSRGLEETQY
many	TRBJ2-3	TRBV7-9	ASSRKASTDTQY
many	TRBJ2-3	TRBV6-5	ASSYSSGSGGTDTQY
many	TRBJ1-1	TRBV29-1	SVARGGNTEAF
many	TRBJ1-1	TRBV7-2	ASSYKGYNVEAF
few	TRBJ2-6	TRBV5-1	ASNILGGNSGANVLT
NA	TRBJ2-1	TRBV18	ASSRRLSRDEQF
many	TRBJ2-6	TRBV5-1	ASSLVRGTNVLT
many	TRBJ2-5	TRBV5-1	ASTLTGETQY
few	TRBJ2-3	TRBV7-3	ASSLTQRGAGGMTDTQY
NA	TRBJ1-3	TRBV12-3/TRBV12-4	ASSLESQGGSGNTIY
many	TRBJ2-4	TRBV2	ASSGNIQY
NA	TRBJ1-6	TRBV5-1	ASSLVGASSYNSPLH
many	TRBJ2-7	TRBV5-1	ASRDVYEQY
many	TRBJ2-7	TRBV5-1	ASSLALSSYEQY
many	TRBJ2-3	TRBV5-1	ASSRDRAFTDTQY
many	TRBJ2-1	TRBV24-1	ATSDLGTGGNEQF
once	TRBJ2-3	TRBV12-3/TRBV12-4	ASSFDSGGSQY
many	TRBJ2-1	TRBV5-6	ASSLGAGSGYNEQF
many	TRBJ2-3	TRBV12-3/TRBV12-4	ASSPGDRDDTQY
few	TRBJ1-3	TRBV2	ASSEFGRGQSSGNTIY
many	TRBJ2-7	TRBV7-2	ASSPTGLAFEQY
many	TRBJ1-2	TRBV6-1	ASRKSFGRDSNGYT
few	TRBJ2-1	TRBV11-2	ASRRRTSGYNEQF